This T cell receptor (beta chain) is drawn from a study of T cell repertoires in aging, cancer and after chemotherapy. Study context: Over several months to years, re-sampled healthy donor repertoires clearly shared clones. About 10 million TCR reads made up the full dataset.

Peripheral blood genomic DNA, not sorted cells or RNA, was the template. There are a few counts of this clonotype. Antigen specificity is unknown. A mixed TRB-A/B primer pool amplified rearranged TRB by multiplex touch-down PCR. TCRdb re-analysed the multiplex PCR reads in MiXCR, keeping a single row per CDR3 protein. The sample shows 8,000 or so distinct CDR3 sequences, less than 35% of them seen only once. Study findings and constraints: Compared with age-matched healthy donors, untreated hematological or solid cancer patients showed higher blood TCR clonality. Loss of evenness, beyond lost richness, contributed to age-related TCR diversity decline in cancer patients.

Germline V gene sequence: CDR1 MNHEY, CDR2 SVGAGI. This CDR3 comprises 15 residues. The V and J ends lost 7 bases and 7 bases respectively, with 20 bases between them. The TCR originated in a human donor in good health. The V call is TRBV6-5, the J call TRBJ2-1, with D possibly being TRBD2 (7 bases). The specimen was blood. The CDR3 here is CASTPPGGHGNEQFF. CDR3 coding DNA: TGTGCCAGCACCCCCCCGGGGGGCCACGGGAATGAGCAGTTCTTC.